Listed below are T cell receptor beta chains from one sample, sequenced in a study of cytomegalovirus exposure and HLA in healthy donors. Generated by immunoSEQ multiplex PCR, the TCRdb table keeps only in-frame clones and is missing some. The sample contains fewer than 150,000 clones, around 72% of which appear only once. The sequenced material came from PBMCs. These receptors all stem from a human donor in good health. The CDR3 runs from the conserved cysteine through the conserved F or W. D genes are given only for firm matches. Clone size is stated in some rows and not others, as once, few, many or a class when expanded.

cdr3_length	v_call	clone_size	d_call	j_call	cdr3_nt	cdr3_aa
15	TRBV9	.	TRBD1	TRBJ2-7	TGTGCCAGCAGCCAAACAGGGGGTGGTTCCTACGAGCAGTACTTC	CASSQTGGGSYEQYF
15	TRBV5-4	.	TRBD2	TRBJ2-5	TGTGCCAGCAGCTTGATTGCGGGAGCCGAGGAGACCCAGTACTTC	CASSLIAGAEETQYF
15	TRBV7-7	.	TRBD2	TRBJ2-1	TGTGCTAGCAGCCCGGGGAGCGGGGGGTTTAGTGAGCAGTTCTTC	CASSPGSGGFSEQFF
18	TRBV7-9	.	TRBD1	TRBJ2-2	TGTGCCAGCAGCTTAGTCGGGACAGCACTACTGAACACCGGGGAGCTGTTTTTT	CASSLVGTALLNTGELFF
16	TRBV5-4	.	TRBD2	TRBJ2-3	TGTGCCAGCAGCCCGCGGGGGGCCAACTGGTGGGATACGCAGTATTTT	CASSPRGANWWDTQYF
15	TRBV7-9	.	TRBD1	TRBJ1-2	TGTGCCAGCAGCCCTACGCCGGACAGGTTCGAGGGCTACACCTTC	CASSPTPDRFEGYTF
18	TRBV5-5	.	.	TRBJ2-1	TGTGCCAGCAGCTTGGGTCTAGTACCCCAACCCTCCTACAATGAGCAGTTCTTC	CASSLGLVPQPSYNEQFF
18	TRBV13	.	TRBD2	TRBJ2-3	TGTGCCAGCAGCCTGAGGACTAGCGGGGCCGAGAACACAGATACGCAGTATTTT	CASSLRTSGAENTDTQYF
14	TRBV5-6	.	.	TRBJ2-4	TGTGCCAGCAGCTTGTACGGGTTGGGTGACATTCAGTACTTC	CASSLYGLGDIQYF
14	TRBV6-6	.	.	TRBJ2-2	TGTGCCAGCAGTAAGACTAGATCCCCCGGGGAGCTGTTTTTT	CASSKTRSPGELFF
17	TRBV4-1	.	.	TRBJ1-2	TGCGCCAGCAGCCAAGAACCCCCCGGTGCGGCGGACTATGGCTACACCTTC	CASSQEPPGAADYGYTF
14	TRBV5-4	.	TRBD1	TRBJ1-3	TGTGCCAGCAGCCGGGACAGGGTCGGAAACACCATATATTTT	CASSRDRVGNTIYF
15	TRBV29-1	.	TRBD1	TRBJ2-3	TGCAGCGTGCCTAGACAGGGGGCGTCAGGTGATACGCAGTATTTT	CSVPRQGASGDTQYF
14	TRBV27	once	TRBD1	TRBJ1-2	TGTGCCAGCAGTTTATCGGTGACAGGGAATGGCTACACCTTC	CASSLSVTGNGYTF
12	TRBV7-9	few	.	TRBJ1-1	TGTTCCAGCAGCGCGGCGAACACTGAAGCTTTCTTT	CSSSAANTEAFF
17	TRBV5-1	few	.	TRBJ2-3	TGCGCCAGCAGCTTGCGGGGTAGGGCCAGTGACACAGATACGCAGTATTTT	CASSLRGRASDTDTQYF
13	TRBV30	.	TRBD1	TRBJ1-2	TGTGCCTGGAGTCAGGGGGCCGAGAATGGCTACACCTTC	CAWSQGAENGYTF
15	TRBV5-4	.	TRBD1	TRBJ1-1	TGTGCCAGCAGCCAAGAAGGGGGCCAGAACACTGAAGCTTTCTTT	CASSQEGGQNTEAFF
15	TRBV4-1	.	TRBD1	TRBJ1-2	TGCGCCAGCAGCCAGGGGACAGGGGGCAGGTATGGCTACACCTTC	CASSQGTGGRYGYTF
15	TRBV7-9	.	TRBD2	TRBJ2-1	TGTGCCAGCAGCAACAATGGCGGGGGAAGGGATGAGCAGTTCTTC	CASSNNGGGRDEQFF
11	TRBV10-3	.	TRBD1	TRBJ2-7	TGTGCCGCGGGACAGGGCTACGAGCAGTACTTC	CAAGQGYEQYF
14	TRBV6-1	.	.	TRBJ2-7	TGTGCCAGCAGTGAAGTCGGAGCCTCCTACGAGCAGTACTTC	CASSEVGASYEQYF
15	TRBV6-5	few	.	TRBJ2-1	TGTGCCAGCAGTTTTGGCCGCACCTCCTACAATGAGCAGTTCTTC	CASSFGRTSYNEQFF
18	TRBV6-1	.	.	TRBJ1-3	TGTGCCAGCAGTGAAGAAGGCCCGGGGGGCGCAGCGGGAAACACCATATATTTT	CASSEEGPGGAAGNTIYF
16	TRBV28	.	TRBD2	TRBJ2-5	TGTGCCAGCTCTTCAGGGCTAGCGGGGGCCGAGGAGACCCAGTACTTC	CASSSGLAGAEETQYF
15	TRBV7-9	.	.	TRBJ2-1	TGTGCCAGCAGCTTTAGGTCAGGGACCTACAATGAGCAGTTCTTC	CASSFRSGTYNEQFF
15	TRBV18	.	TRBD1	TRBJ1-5	TGTGCCAGCTCATCTACCGGGACAGGGGCACAGCCCCAGCATTTT	CASSSTGTGAQPQHF
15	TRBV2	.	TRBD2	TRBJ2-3	TGTGCCAGCAGCGGGACTAGCGGTAGCACAGATACGCAGTATTTT	CASSGTSGSTDTQYF
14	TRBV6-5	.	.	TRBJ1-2	TGTGCCAGCAGTTACTCGAGCCGGAACTATGGCTACACCTTC	CASSYSSRNYGYTF
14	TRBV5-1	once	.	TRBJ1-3	TGCGCCAGCCGGAGGGAATATGGTGGAAACACCATATATTTT	CASRREYGGNTIYF
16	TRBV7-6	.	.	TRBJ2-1	TGTGCCAGCAGCTTAGGTAGCGATCGCTCCTACAATGAGCAGTTCTTC	CASSLGSDRSYNEQFF
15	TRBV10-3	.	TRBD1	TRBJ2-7	TGTGCCATCACCCCGTATGGACAGGGCTCCTACGAGCAGTACTTC	CAITPYGQGSYEQYF
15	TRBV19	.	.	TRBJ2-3	TGTGCCAGTAGCAACGACAGGTCTTACACAGATACGCAGTATTTT	CASSNDRSYTDTQYF
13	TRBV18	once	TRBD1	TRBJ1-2	TGTGCCAGCTCACCGGGACAGTTGGGTTTCTACACCTTC	CASSPGQLGFYTF
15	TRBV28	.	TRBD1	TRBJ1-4	TGTGCCAGCAGTTTCTTAAGGGGGCTTAATGAAAAACTGTTTTTT	CASSFLRGLNEKLFF